Each of the 18 T cell receptor beta chains below was sequenced from the same sample in a study of blood T cell repertoires in COVID-19. TCRdb's copy holds only in-frame clones and misses some; the assay was immunoSEQ multiplex PCR. The sample consists of roughly 400,000 clones, around nine tenths of them appearing once. The sequenced sample was PBMCs or T cells enriched from blood (not recorded which). The receptors were sampled from a woman aged 18-35 years who had been exposed to COVID-19.

This chain connects TRBV5-6 to TRBJ2-7, with TRBD1 as a possible D gene (6 bases). The germline V and J ends were trimmed by 0 bases and 2 bases, with 12 bases remaining between them. The germline V gene encodes CDR1 SGHDT and CDR2 YYEEEE. The CDR3 consists of 15 residues. The CDR3 region is CASSLGSGAPYEQYF. Here the CDR3 DNA reads TGTGCCAGCAGCTTGGGGTCAGGGGCCCCCTACGAGCAGTACTTC.

This clone was recorded once. The chain links TRBV29-1 to TRBJ2-5; TRBD1 aligns across 10 bases. Unmatched junction bases numbered 4, after V lost 4 bases and J lost 2 bases. Germline CDR1 reads SQVTM; CDR2 reads ANQGSEA. The CDR3 runs to 14 residues. The CDR3 reads CSVATGGGQETQYF. The CDR3 DNA follows: TGCAGCGTTGCGACAGGGGGCGGGCAAGAGACCCAGTACTTC.

V gene TRBV6-5 combines with J gene TRBJ2-7; 9 positions match TRBD1. The length of the CDR3 is 14 residues. Germline CDR1 reads MNHEY; CDR2 reads SVGAGI. Trimming at V came to 7 bases and at J to 2 bases, leaving 6 bases not matched to a gene. The CDR3 here is CASNPTGGTYEQYF. The CDR3 nucleotides are TGTGCCAGCAACCCGACAGGGGGTACCTACGAGCAGTACTTC.

The rearrangement joins TRBV19 to TRBJ2-7; possibly TRBD2 for D (7 bases). Trimming cost V 6 bases and J 4 bases, with 19 bases left between them. This CDR3 is 15 amino acids long. CDR1 is LNHDA, CDR2 SQIVND, per germline (reference sequence). The CDR3 DNA reads as TGTGCCAGTAGGACAGGCAGCGCGGGACTATACGAGCAGTACTTC. It specifies CASRTGSAGLYEQYF.

The chain recombines TRBV18 with TRBJ1-3; D remains unclear. The CDR3 is made up of 15 amino acids. The V end lost 2 bases, the J end lost 4 bases, and 12 bases lay between the germline ends. CDR1 and CDR2 from the germline V gene are KGHSH and LQKENI. CDR3 amino acids: CASSPNAPGGNTIYF. The CDR3 DNA follows: TGTGCCAGCTCACCAAACGCCCCGGGGGGAAACACCATATATTTT.

This chain joins TRBV7-2 and TRBJ1-6; 7 positions match TRBD1. The CDR3 has 12 amino acids. The V gene's germline CDR1 is SGHTA and CDR2 FQGNSA. The ends lost 5 bases at V and 10 bases at J; junction bases unmatched: 2. CDR3 DNA sequence: TGTGCCAGCAGCCGACAGGGCTCACCCCTCCACTTT. Its protein product is CASSRQGSPLHF.

The chain is built from TRBV10-2 and TRBJ1-1; D is unclear. CDR1 and CDR2 from the germline V gene are WSHSY and SAAADI. CDR3 size: 13 residues. V shed 0 bases and J shed 11 bases, with 13 bases lying between them. CDR3 in amino acids: CASSESMGVRAFF. DNA of the CDR3: TGCGCCAGCAGTGAGTCGATGGGAGTGAGGGCTTTCTTT.

The chain uses TRBV4-1 and TRBJ1-4, with D possibly TRBD1 on 5 matching bases. V lost 0 bases and J lost 7, with 12 bases in between. Germline assignment: CDR1 MGHRA and CDR2 YSYEKL. This CDR3 comprises 15 residues. Here the CDR3 DNA reads TGCGCCAGCAGCCAAGAGCGGGGCGGTGCTGAAAAACTGTTTTTT. Protein sequence: CASSQERGGAEKLFF.

The rearrangement joins TRBV30 to TRBJ2-6, with 9 bases fitting TRBD1. V lost 1 base to trimming and J lost 0 bases; unmatched junction nucleotides: 10. Looked up from germline, CDR1 is GTSNPN and CDR2 is SVGIG (reference sequence). This CDR3 region has 19 residues. Here the CDR3 DNA reads TGTGCCTGGAGTGATACAGGGGGCGGAACATACTCTGGGGCCAACGTCCTGACTTTC. This translates into CAWSDTGGGTYSGANVLTF.

V usage is TRBV5-1 and J usage is TRBJ1-3; D possibly corresponds to TRBD1 (6 bases). The germline V and J ends were trimmed by 4 bases and 4 bases, with 15 bases remaining between them. The CDR3 runs 15 residues. Germline CDR1 is SGHRS and CDR2 is YFSETQ. CDR3 nucleotide sequence: TGCGCCAGCAGCGCAGACGACAGGTCCGGAAACACCATATATTTT. Translated: CASSADDRSGNTIYF.

The J gene is TRBJ1-2, the V gene TRBV19; weak D call: TRBD1 (5 bases). The CDR3 sequence is 13 residues long. The V gene's germline CDR1 is LNHDA and CDR2 SQIVND (reference sequence). Trimming stripped 7 bases from V and 7 bases from J, with 16 bases between. CDR3: CASTTEGVAGYTF. In DNA form, the CDR3 reads TGTGCCAGTACCACAGAAGGGGTTGCTGGCTACACCTTC.

The gene calls are TRBV12-3 or TRBV12-4 and TRBJ1-3; D possibly corresponds to TRBD1 (6 bases). This CDR3 is built from 13 residues. Trimming stripped 6 bases from V and 1 base from J, with 7 bases between. The CDR3: CASSRGSGNTIYF. The CDR3 DNA sequence: TGTGCCAGCAGCAGGGGATCTGGAAACACCATATATTTT.

J is TRBJ1-1 and V is TRBV6-5; 8 nucleotides agree with TRBD1. This CDR3 region has 15 residues. J gave up 0 bases and V 6 bases, and 6 bases lay outside the gene matches. The V gene's germline CDR1 is MNHEY and CDR2 SVGAGI. Here the CDR3 DNA reads TGTGCCAGCAGGAACGAGGACAGGGTGAACACTGAAGCTTTCTTT. Encoded protein: CASRNEDRVNTEAFF.

The gene calls are TRBV9 and TRBJ2-5; no firm D call. Germline V lookup: CDR1 SGDLS, CDR2 YYNGEE. The CDR3 extends over 14 amino acids. Trimming removed 4 bases at V and 2 bases at J, with 12 bases between. The CDR3 bases are TGTGCCAGCAGCCCCCTAGACGGTCAAGAGACCCAGTACTTC. This translates into CASSPLDGQETQYF.

V gene TRBV3-1 (or the pseudogene TRBV3-2) combines with J gene TRBJ1-4; D gene ambiguous. This CDR3 has 14 residues. Germline values: CDR1 LGHDT, CDR2 YNNKEL (reference sequence). V lost 4 bases, J lost 4 bases, and 10 bases lay in between. CDR3 coding DNA: TGTGCCAGCAGCCCCGGGGTCCTTAATGAAAAACTGTTTTTT. Protein sequence: CASSPGVLNEKLFF.

This chain links TRBV28 with TRBJ1-5; tentatively, D is TRBD1 (6 bases). The germline V and J ends were trimmed by 3 bases and 3 bases, with 9 bases remaining between them. This CDR3 is 14 amino acids long. CDR1 and CDR2 from the germline V gene are MDHEN and SYDVKM. The CDR3 DNA sequence: TGTGCCAGCAGTTTTGGACAGTACAATCAGCCCCAGCATTTT. Protein sequence: CASSFGQYNQPQHF.

The chain carries TRBV18 and TRBJ1-6, with 10 bases matching TRBD1. Germline CDR1 KGHSH, CDR2 LQKENI. V trimming: 2 bases; J trimming: 7 bases; junction bases outside the gene matches: 2. The CDR3 has 15 amino acids. As DNA, the CDR3 is TGTGCCAGCTCACCAGGGGGACAGGGGAATTCACCCCTCCACTTT. Translation: CASSPGGQGNSPLHF.

This chain joins TRBV10-3 and TRBJ2-5; 16 bases line up with TRBD2. The CDR3 is made up of 18 amino acids. Trimming removed 2 bases from V and 4 bases from J; junction bases left unmatched: 7. Germline V gene data show CDR1 as ENHRY and CDR2 as SYGVKD. The CDR3 DNA is TGTGCCATCAGTGAGGGGACTAGCGGGGGGGCAAGCGTAGAGACCCAGTACTTC. Residues: CAISEGTSGGASVETQYF.